This TCR beta chain came from a study of human T cells and chemical hapten exposure. General study points: TCRs above 1 in 1000 frequency did not change with DPC sensitization.

Indicated time point: patch test 1, 2 weeks after DPC sensitization. Indicated treatment: therapeutic diphenylcyclopropenone sensitization with weekly scalp DPC. People who gave samples had alopecia, were 18 to 70 years old, and were suitable for DPC. Looked up from germline, CDR1 is SGHRS and CDR2 is YFSETQ. The ends were cut back, 7 bases at V and 4 bases at J, with 22 bases in the middle. The CDR3 extends over 16 amino acids. About this clonotype itself: Its target is unknown.

Authors' processing steps: The number of TCRs in each sample had a median of approximately 90,000 and spanned roughly 23,224 to 750,000. Using its own MiXCR run on the RACE reads, TCRdb lists one record per CDR3 protein. These V and J calls derive from TCRdb rather than the authors' analysis. The sample shows 75,000 to 95,000 distinct CDR3 sequences, 10% to 15% of them seen only once. Sequenced here: whole blood, sampled in connection with sensitization to the hapten diphenylcyclopropenone (DPC). V is TRBV5-1 and J is TRBJ2-3, with TRBD1 as a possible D gene (6 bases). This clonotype was sampled from a woman aged 55-75 years with alopecia areata. Some clones in this sample may be carry-over from other donors' samples. The CDR3 coding sequence is TGCGCCAGCTATAACTTGGAGGTTCCAGGGGCAGATACGCAGTATTTT. Protein: CASYNLEVPGADTQYF.